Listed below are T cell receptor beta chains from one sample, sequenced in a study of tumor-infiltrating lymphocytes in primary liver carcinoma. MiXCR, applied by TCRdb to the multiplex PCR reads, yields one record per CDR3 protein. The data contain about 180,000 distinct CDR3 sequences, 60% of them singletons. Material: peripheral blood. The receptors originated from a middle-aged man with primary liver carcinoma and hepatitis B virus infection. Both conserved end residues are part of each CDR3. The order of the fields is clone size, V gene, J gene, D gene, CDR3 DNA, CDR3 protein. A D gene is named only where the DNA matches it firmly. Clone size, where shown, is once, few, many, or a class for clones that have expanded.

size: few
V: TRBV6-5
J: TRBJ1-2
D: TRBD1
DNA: TGTGCCAGCAGTTACTCCTTCACAGGGGGCGGCTACACCTTC
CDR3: CASSYSFTGGGYTF

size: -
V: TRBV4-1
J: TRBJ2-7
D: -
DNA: TGCGCCAGCAGCCAAGGTACCCGGGACAACCACGAGCAGTACTTC
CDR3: CASSQGTRDNHEQYF

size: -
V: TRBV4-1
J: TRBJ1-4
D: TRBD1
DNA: TGCGCCAGCAGCCGTTGGACAGGGAAGACTAATGAAAAACTGTTTTTT
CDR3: CASSRWTGKTNEKLFF

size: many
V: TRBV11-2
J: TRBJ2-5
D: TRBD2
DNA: TGTGCCAGCACCGGGGGGAGCCTTGGGCCCCAAGAGACCCAGTACTTC
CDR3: CASTGGSLGPQETQYF

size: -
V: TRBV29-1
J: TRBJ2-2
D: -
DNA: TGCAGCGTTGGTGTGAGGGTTAACACCGGGGAGCTGTTTTTT
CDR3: CSVGVRVNTGELFF

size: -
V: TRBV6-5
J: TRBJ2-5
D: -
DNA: TGTGCCAGCAGGGACCCCGGAGGGAGAACCCAGTACTTC
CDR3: CASRDPGGRTQYF

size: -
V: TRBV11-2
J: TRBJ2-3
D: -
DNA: TGCGCCAGCACCGTCACCCAAACAGATACGCAGTATTTT
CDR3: CASTVTQTDTQYF

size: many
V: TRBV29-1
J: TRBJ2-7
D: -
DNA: TGCAGCGTTGAATTGCAGCAATTCCCCTACGAGCAGTACTTC
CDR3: CSVELQQFPYEQYF

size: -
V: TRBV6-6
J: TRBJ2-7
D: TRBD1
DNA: TGTGCCAGCAGTCACTCCGACAGGGGGCCTGTCTTGAGCTCCTACGAGCAGTACTTC
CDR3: CASSHSDRGPVLSSYEQYF

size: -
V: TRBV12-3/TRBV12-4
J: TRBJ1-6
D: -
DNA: TGTGCCTGCAGTATCACAGGGCCCCATTCACCCCTCCACTTT
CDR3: CACSITGPHSPLHF

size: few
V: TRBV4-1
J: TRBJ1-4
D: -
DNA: TGCGCCAGCAGCCAAGTCGCCGAAAAACTGTTTTTT
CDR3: CASSQVAEKLFF

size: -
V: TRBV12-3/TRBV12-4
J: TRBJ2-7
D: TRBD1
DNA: TGTGCCTGCAGCCGTACAGGGGGGTTGTCCTACGAGCAGTACTTC
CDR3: CACSRTGGLSYEQYF

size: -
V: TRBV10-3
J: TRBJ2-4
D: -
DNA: TGTGCCACCAGTGAGTCGAAGTCGTGGGGGGCCAAAAACATTCAGTACTTC
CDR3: CATSESKSWGAKNIQYF

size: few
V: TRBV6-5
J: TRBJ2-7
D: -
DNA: TGTGCCAGCGCGGGCATGATGGGATCCTACGAGCAGTACTTC
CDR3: CASAGMMGSYEQYF

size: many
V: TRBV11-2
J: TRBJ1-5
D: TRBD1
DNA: TGTGCCAGCAGTCGGACAGGGGATAATCAGCCCCAGCATTTT
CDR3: CASSRTGDNQPQHF

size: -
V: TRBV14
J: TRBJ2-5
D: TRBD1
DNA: TGTGCCAGCAGCCAGATAGACAGGGTTGAGGCCCAGTACTTC
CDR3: CASSQIDRVEAQYF

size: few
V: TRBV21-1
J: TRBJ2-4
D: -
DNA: TGTGCCAGCAGCAAAGAAAGGGGTTGTGACAAAAACATTCAGTACTTC
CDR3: CASSKERGCDKNIQYF

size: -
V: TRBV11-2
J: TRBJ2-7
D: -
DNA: TGTGCCAGCAGCCCAGGGGTAGGGAGTCCCTACGAGCAGTACTTC
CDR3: CASSPGVGSPYEQYF

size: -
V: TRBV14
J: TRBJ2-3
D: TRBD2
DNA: TGTGCCAGCAGCGGACTAGCGGGAGGGATCACAGATACGCAGTATTTT
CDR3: CASSGLAGGITDTQYF

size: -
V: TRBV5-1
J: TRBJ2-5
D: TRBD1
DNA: TGCGCCAGCAGCTTTCTCCCGGGACAGGGCGTTGGGACCCAGTACTTC
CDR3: CASSFLPGQGVGTQYF

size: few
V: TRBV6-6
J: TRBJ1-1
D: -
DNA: TGTGCCAGCAGTTATGTGGACACTGAAGCTTTCTTT
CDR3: CASSYVDTEAFF

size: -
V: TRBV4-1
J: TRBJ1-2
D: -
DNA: TGCGCCATCAGCCATCCTAACAGGAGGACTATCTATGGCTACACCTTC
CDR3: CAISHPNRRTIYGYTF

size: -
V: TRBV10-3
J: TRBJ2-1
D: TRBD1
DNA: TGTGCCATCAGTGACCAGGACAGGGGGTACAATGAGCAGTTCTTC
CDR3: CAISDQDRGYNEQFF

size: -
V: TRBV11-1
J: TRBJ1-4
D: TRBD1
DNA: TGTGCCAGCAGTCAGGCCCTCGGGACAGGGGAAGACACTGAAAAACTGTTTTTT
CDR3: CASSQALGTGEDTEKLFF

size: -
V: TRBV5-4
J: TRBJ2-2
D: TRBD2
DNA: TGTGCCAGCAGCCTTCTAGCGGGAGCGAACACCGGGGAGCTGTTTTTT
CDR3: CASSLLAGANTGELFF

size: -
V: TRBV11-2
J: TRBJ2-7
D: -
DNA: TGTACCAGCAGCCCCTGTGCCTCCTACGAGCAGTACTTC
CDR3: CTSSPCASYEQYF

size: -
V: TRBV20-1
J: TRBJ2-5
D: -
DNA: TGCAGTGCTAGAGATCTATCGATCCAAGAGACCCAGTACTTC
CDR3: CSARDLSIQETQYF

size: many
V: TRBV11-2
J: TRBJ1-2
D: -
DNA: TGTGCCAGCAGCTTAGAAGAGTACTATGGCTACACCTTC
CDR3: CASSLEEYYGYTF

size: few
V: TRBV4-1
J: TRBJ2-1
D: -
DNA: TGCGCCAGCAGCCCGGGGGAACTCCTCTACAATGAGCAGTTCTTC
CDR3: CASSPGELLYNEQFF

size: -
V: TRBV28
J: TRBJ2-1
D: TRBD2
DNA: TGTGCCAGCCGCGGGGGGGGCAATGAGCAGTTCTTC
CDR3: CASRGGGNEQFF

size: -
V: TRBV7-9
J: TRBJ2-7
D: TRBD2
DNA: TGTGCCAGCAGCTTAGGGTTTGGGGGACTAGCGGAGGAGCAGTACTTC
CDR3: CASSLGFGGLAEEQYF

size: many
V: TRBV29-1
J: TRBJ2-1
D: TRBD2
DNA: TGCAGCGTACAAGGACTAGCCGGGGGGTATGAGCAGTTCTTC
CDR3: CSVQGLAGGYEQFF

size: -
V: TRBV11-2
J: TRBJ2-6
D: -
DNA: TGTGCCAGCAGCTTATCGCGGGGAAGTGGGGCCAACGTCCTGTCATTC
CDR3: CASSLSRGSGANVLSF

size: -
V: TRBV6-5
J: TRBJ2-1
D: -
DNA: TGTGCCAGCACCCCTTATGCGGGGTTCTACAATGAGCAGTTCTTC
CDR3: CASTPYAGFYNEQFF

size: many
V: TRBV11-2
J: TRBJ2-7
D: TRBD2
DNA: TGTGCCAGCAGCTTATACAGACTAGCGGGAGTTTCAACGGGCTACGAGCAGTACTTC
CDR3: CASSLYRLAGVSTGYEQYF

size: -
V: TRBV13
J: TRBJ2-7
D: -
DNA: TGTGCCAGCAGCCCCCGAAAGGGGAGCCTTATCGAGCAGTACTTC
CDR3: CASSPRKGSLIEQYF

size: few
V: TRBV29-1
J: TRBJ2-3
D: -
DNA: TGCAGCGTTCGGACGTGGGCAGATACGCAGTATTTT
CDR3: CSVRTWADTQYF

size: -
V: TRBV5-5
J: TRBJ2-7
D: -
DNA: TGTGCCAGCAGCACGAGGTTGCAGGGCGAGCAGTGCTTC
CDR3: CASSTRLQGEQCF

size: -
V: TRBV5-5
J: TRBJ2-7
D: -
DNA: TGTGCCAGCAGCTTGGCATGTAGGGACATCCACGAGCAGTACTTC
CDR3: CASSLACRDIHEQYF

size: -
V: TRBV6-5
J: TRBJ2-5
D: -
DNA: TGTGCCAGCAGGGCAGGGATGCAGACCCAGAACTTC
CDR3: CASRAGMQTQNF

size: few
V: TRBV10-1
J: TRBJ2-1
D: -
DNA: TGCGCCAGCAGTGCCCAAACGGAGGTAAATGAGCAGTTCTTC
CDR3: CASSAQTEVNEQFF

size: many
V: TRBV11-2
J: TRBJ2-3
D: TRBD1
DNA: TGTGCCACCCAGGACAGGGGGCGACCCACGCAGTATTTT
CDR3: CATQDRGRPTQYF

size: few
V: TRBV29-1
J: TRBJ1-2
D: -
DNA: TGCAGCGTACGGTCAAGTGCTAACTATGGCTACACCTTC
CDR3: CSVRSSANYGYTF

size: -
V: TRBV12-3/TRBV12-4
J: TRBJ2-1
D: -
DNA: TGTGCCAGCATTCTTGAGCTGGGCGCAAAGCAGTTCTTC
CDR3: CASILELGAKQFF

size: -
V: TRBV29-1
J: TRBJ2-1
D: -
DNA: TGCAGCGTTGAAGGTCTAGCGACATCCTACAATGAGCAGTTCTTC
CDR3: CSVEGLATSYNEQFF

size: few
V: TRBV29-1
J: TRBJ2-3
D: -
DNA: TGCAGCGAAGCTAGCGGCACAGATACGCAGTATTTT
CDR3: CSEASGTDTQYF

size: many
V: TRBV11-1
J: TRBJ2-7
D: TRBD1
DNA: TGTGCCAGCAGCTCCGGACAGGGGGCAGCGGGAGGCTCCTACGAGCAGTACTTC
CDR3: CASSSGQGAAGGSYEQYF

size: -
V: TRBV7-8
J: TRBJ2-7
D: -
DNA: TGTGCAAACAGCTTAGAGATAAACTCCTACAAGCAGTACTTC
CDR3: CANSLEINSYKQYF

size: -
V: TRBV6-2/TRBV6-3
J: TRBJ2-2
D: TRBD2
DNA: TGTGCCAGCAGTACCATGTCAGAGAGCGGGAGTACGTGGGCCGGGGAGCTGTTTTTT
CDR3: CASSTMSESGSTWAGELFF

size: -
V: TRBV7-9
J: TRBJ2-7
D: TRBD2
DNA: TGTGCCAGCAGCTTCGACGGGTGGACTAGCGGAAAGTACGAGCAGTACTTC
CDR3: CASSFDGWTSGKYEQYF

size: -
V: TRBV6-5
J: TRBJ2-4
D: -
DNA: TGTGCCACGACTGGGACATCCAAAGCCAAAAGCATTCAGTACTTC
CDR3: CATTGTSKAKSIQYF

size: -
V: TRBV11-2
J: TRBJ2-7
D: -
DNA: TGTGCCAGCAGTGAAGCGAGCGCCTCCTACGAGCAGTACTTC
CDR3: CASSEASASYEQYF

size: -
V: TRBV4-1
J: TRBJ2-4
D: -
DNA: TGCGCCGGCAGCCAAACAGGAGTAGCCAAAAACATTCAGTACTTC
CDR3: CAGSQTGVAKNIQYF

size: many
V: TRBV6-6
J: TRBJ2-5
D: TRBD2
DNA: TGTGCCAGCAGTTACGGGACTAGGCGTTTAGAGACCCAGTACTTC
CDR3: CASSYGTRRLETQYF